The 27 T cell receptor beta chains given below trace back to one sample, sequenced in a study of blood T cell repertoires in COVID-19. The method was immunoSEQ multiplex PCR; TCRdb's version includes in-frame clones alone and lacks a portion of them. The repertoire holds some 140,000 clones, with about 80% as singletons. Sequenced sample: PBMCs or T cells enriched from blood (not recorded which). All receptors derive from a middle-aged man who had recovered from COVID-19.

This clone was counted only a few times. The rearrangement joins TRBV6-5 to TRBJ1-1; 10 bases fit TRBD1. Germline CDR1 MNHEY, CDR2 SVGAGI. The CDR3 spans 13 residues. Trimming took 6 bases from V and 7 from J; bases not matched to a gene: 5. In DNA, the CDR3 is TGTGCCAGCAGGTCCGGACAGGGGGATGAAGCTTTCTTT. It yields the protein CASRSGQGDEAFF.

The rearrangement uses TRBV6-5 and TRBJ2-5; 7 bases map to TRBD1. The CDR3 extends over 15 amino acids. V shed 2 bases, J shed 5 bases, and the junction held 8 bases outside the gene matches. Per germline, CDR1 MNHEY and CDR2 SVGAGI. The CDR3 DNA is TGTGCCAGCAGTTACGGACAGGCCCTATGGGAGACCCAGTACTTC. Translating gives CASSYGQALWETQYF.

The table lists this clone with a count of one. The chain links TRBV19 to TRBJ1-2, with TRBD1 matching over 7 bases. This CDR3 is built from 14 residues. With 8 bases clipped from V and 4 bases from J, the junction kept 10 bases outside the gene matches. Per the germline V gene, CDR1 is LNHDA and CDR2 is SQIVND (reference sequence). CDR3 region: CASSKARQGYGYTF. Written as DNA, the CDR3 is TGTGCCAGTTCCAAGGCCCGACAGGGCTATGGCTACACCTTC.

The DNA of the CDR3 is TGTGCCAGCAGTGAATACAGTGCTGGAAACACCATATATTTT. Protein product: CASSEYSAGNTIYF. The J gene is TRBJ1-3, the V gene TRBV25-1; D unresolved. Between the trimmed V and J ends, which lost 0 bases and 2 bases, there was a span of 5 bases. Germline assignment: CDR1 MGHDK and CDR2 SYGVNS. The CDR3 totals 14 residues. The whole variable domain, remainder taken from reference TRBV25-1 and TRBJ1-3, is EADIYQTPRYLVIGTGKKITLECSQTMGHDKMYWYQQDPGMELHLIHYSYGVNSTEKGDLSSESTVSRIRTEHFPLTLESARPSHTSQYLCASSEYSAGNTIYFGEGSWLTVV.

This sequence joins TRBV12-3 or TRBV12-4 and TRBJ1-1; D is uncertain. The CDR3 is made up of 13 amino acids. V lost 6 bases, J lost 1 base, and 9 bases lay in between. CDR3 loop: CASRPQENTEAFF. The CDR3 DNA reads as TGTGCCAGCAGACCTCAGGAGAACACTGAAGCTTTCTTT.

CDR3 bases: TGCGCCAGCAGCCAAGTAAACAGGGAATACGAGCAGTACTTC. Translated, it gives CASSQVNREYEQYF. V and J are TRBV4-1 and TRBJ2-7; perhaps TRBD1 as D (6 bases). Germline-derived CDR1 and CDR2 are MGHRA and YSYEKL. CDR3 length: 14 amino acids. Trimming removed 1 base from V and 4 bases from J, with 11 bases in between.

This chain links TRBV30 with TRBJ2-2; no clear D gene. The germline V gene encodes CDR1 GTSNPN and CDR2 SVGIG (reference sequence). The germline V and J ends were trimmed by 0 bases and 6 bases, with 11 bases remaining between them. This CDR3 region has 14 residues. The CDR3 here is CAWSVLEESGELFF. The CDR3 DNA is TGTGCCTGGAGTGTACTTGAGGAATCCGGGGAGCTGTTTTTT.

A remark on this clone: The same CDR3 can be traced to other DNA sequences in this sample. This chain uses TRBV4-1 with TRBJ1-3; 9 nucleotides agree with TRBD1. V dropped 3 bases and J dropped 1; count of bases not matched to a gene: 1. The CDR3 is 15 residues long. From germline, CDR1 is MGHRA and CDR2 YSYEKL. In DNA, the CDR3 is TGCGCCAGCAGCCAGGGGACAGGGTCTGGAAACACCATATATTTT. Amino acids: CASSQGTGSGNTIYF.

This clone was counted a few times. The rearrangement uses TRBV9 and TRBJ1-5; a possible D gene is TRBD1 (5 bases). Per germline, CDR1 SGDLS and CDR2 YYNGEE. The germline V and J ends were trimmed by 3 bases and 2 bases, with 9 bases remaining between them. CDR3 length: 14 residues. This CDR3 is CASSEGNGNQPQHF. In nucleotides, the CDR3 is TGTGCCAGCAGCGAGGGGAATGGCAATCAGCCCCAGCATTTT.

V and J are TRBV7-2 and TRBJ1-1, with unresolved D. In germline, CDR1 is SGHTA, CDR2 FQGNSA. Deletions cut 2 bases from V and 1 base from J, with 8 bases between. The CDR3 is 14 amino acids. The CDR3 loop reads CASSLNGENTEAFF. DNA for the CDR3: TGTGCCAGCAGCTTAAACGGAGAGAACACTGAAGCTTTCTTT. The full variable domain, completed using reference TRBV7-2 and TRBJ1-1, is GAGVSQSPSNKVTEKGKDVELRCDPISGHTALYWYRQSLGQGLEFLIYFQGNSAPDKSGLPSDRFSAERTGGSVSTLTIQRTQQEDSAVYLCASSLNGENTEAFFGQGTRLTVV.

The gene calls are TRBV5-1 and TRBJ2-3; the D is unclear. The CDR3 loop spans 16 amino acids. Deletions cut 0 bases from V and 2 bases from J, with 13 bases between. Germline V CDR1 and CDR2: SGHRS, YFSETQ. CDR3 amino acids: CASSLGADVYTDTQYF. CDR3 bases: TGCGCCAGCAGCTTGGGGGCCGATGTCTACACAGATACGCAGTATTTT.

V usage is TRBV5-1 and J usage is TRBJ2-7, with TRBD1 matching 8 bases. Germline V gene sequence: CDR1 SGHRS, CDR2 YFSETQ. After removal of 0 bases from V and 3 bases from J, the junction contained 2 bases not matched to a gene. This CDR3 comprises 14 residues. CDR3 sequence reads: CASSLEDRDYEQYF. Written as DNA, the CDR3 is TGCGCCAGCAGCTTGGAGGACAGGGACTACGAGCAGTACTTC.

V gene TRBV29-1 combines with J gene TRBJ1-5; the D is unclear. The CDR3 loop spans 14 amino acids. V dropped 4 bases and J dropped 0 bases, with 10 bases sitting between them. The germline gives CDR1 SQVTM, CDR2 ANQGSEA. DNA of the CDR3: TGCAGCGTTGGAGGACTGGATAGCAATCAGCCCCAGCATTTT. Protein: CSVGGLDSNQPQHF.

This sequence joins TRBV6-2 or TRBV6-3 and TRBJ1-6; D ambiguous. Trimming took off 0 bases at V and 0 bases at J, with 12 bases between the two ends. The CDR3 has 18 amino acids. CDR1 is MNHEY and CDR2 is SVGEGT in the germline V gene. This chain's CDR3 is CASSYSKSSSSYNSPLHF. CDR3 DNA sequence: TGTGCCAGCAGTTACTCGAAGAGCTCGAGCTCCTATAATTCACCCCTCCACTTT.

This chain uses TRBV11-2 with TRBJ1-2; 7 bases line up with TRBD1. The ends lost 0 bases at V and 5 bases at J; junction bases unmatched: 3. This CDR3 spans 14 amino acids. In germline, CDR1 is SGHAT, CDR2 FQNNGV. The chain's CDR3 is CASSLEAGGYGYTF. CDR3 in DNA: TGTGCCAGCAGCTTAGAGGCAGGGGGTTATGGCTACACCTTC. The full variable domain, completed using reference TRBV11-2 and TRBJ1-2, is EAGVAQSPRYKIIEKRQSVAFWCNPISGHATLYWYQQILGQGPKLLIQFQNNGVVDDSQLPKDRFSAERLKGVDSTLKIQPAKLEDSAVYLCASSLEAGGYGYTFGSGTRLTVV.

V usage is TRBV5-4 and J usage is TRBJ2-1, with no clear D. The CDR3 sequence is 16 residues long. The germline gives CDR1 SGHNT, CDR2 YYREEE (reference sequence). V was shortened by 3 bases and J by 7 bases, with 20 bases between the two germline ends. DNA of the CDR3: TGTGCCAGCAGCTCAGTCGTGACACAACATGGGAATGAGCAGTTCTTC. This translates into CASSSVVTQHGNEQFF.

The V and J genes are TRBV12-3 or TRBV12-4 and TRBJ2-3; 7 nucleotides match TRBD2. Trimming cost V 8 bases and J 6 bases; bases outside gene matches: 2. The CDR3 contains 11 residues. This CDR3 reads CASGRVDTQYF. The CDR3 DNA follows: TGTGCCAGCGGGAGGGTGGATACGCAGTATTTT.

The rearrangement joins TRBV23-1 to TRBJ2-7, with D possibly being TRBD1 (6 bases). TRBV23-1 falls under the ORF class, with uncertain function. Trimming took 6 bases from V and 0 from J, leaving 24 bases between them. The CDR3 is 18 residues long. DNA of the CDR3: TGCGCCAGCAGCCCCCGGGACATGGGTCCACCGAGCTCCTACGAGCAGTACTTC. It specifies CASSPRDMGPPSSYEQYF.

This clone was seen only a few times. The CDR3, as DNA: TGTGCCATCGGGACAGGGCGGGTCAATGAGCAGTTCTTC. It is translated as CAIGTGRVNEQFF. The chain has TRBV19 and TRBJ2-1; 9 positions agree with TRBD1. Germline CDR1 LNHDA, CDR2 SQIVND (reference sequence). The CDR3 is 13 residues long. V shed 10 bases and J 6 bases; nucleotides not matched to a gene: 7.

This chain joins TRBV5-4 and TRBJ2-1; 9 nucleotides match TRBD1. This CDR3 is built from 13 residues. Germline assignment: CDR1 SGHNT and CDR2 YYREEE (reference sequence). The V segment lost 7 bases and the J segment 7 bases; nucleotides outside the gene matches: 6. CDR3: CASVRDRANEQFF. In nucleotides, the CDR3 is TGTGCCAGCGTCCGGGACAGGGCAAATGAGCAGTTCTTC.

The genes are TRBV7-9 and TRBJ1-1; D call uncertain. Germline V gene sequence: CDR1 SEHNR, CDR2 FQNEAQ (reference sequence). Trimming stripped 4 bases from V and 5 bases from J, with 8 bases between. The CDR3 totals 12 residues. CDR3 nucleotides: TGTGCCAGCAGCTCCACGGGGACTGAAGCTTTCTTT. Its translation: CASSSTGTEAFF.

V gene TRBV28 combines with J gene TRBJ2-5, with D tentatively TRBD2 (6 bases). The ends were cut back, 3 bases at V and 2 bases at J, with 13 bases in the middle. Germline loops: CDR1 MDHEN, CDR2 SYDVKM. CDR3 length: 15 amino acids. CDR3 protein: CASSFLGGGQETQYF. CDR3 DNA sequence: TGTGCCAGCAGTTTTCTGGGGGGTGGACAAGAGACCCAGTACTTC.

V and J are TRBV5-1 and TRBJ2-1; 9 bases map to TRBD2. J gave up 4 bases and V 5 bases, and 10 bases lay outside the gene matches. Germline loops: CDR1 SGHRS, CDR2 YFSETQ. The CDR3 extends over 16 amino acids. CDR3 amino acids: CASRFHRLAAYNEQFF. DNA of the CDR3: TGCGCCAGCAGATTTCACAGACTAGCGGCATACAATGAGCAGTTCTTC.

This clone was recorded once. This chain uses TRBV5-1 with TRBJ2-7, with 10 bases matching TRBD1. Germline V gene lookup returns CDR1 SGHRS and CDR2 YFSETQ. V trimming: 4 bases; J trimming: 6 bases; junction bases outside the gene matches: 7. There are 14 residues in the CDR3. The DNA of the CDR3 is TGCGCCAGCAGCGCGGGACAGGGGTTCGGCGAGCAGTACTTC. Residues: CASSAGQGFGEQYF.

This rearrangement joins TRBV7-2 to TRBJ1-2, with D possibly TRBD1 on 5 matching bases. Trimming pared 1 base from V and 7 bases from J, leaving 7 bases between. This CDR3 has 12 residues. Germline V lookup: CDR1 SGHTA, CDR2 FQGNSA. CDR3 coding DNA: TGTGCCAGCAGCTTAGTGGGGGGTGGCTACACCTTC. Translated, it gives CASSLVGGGYTF.

This chain joins TRBV5-5 and TRBJ1-5; weak D call: TRBD1 (6 bases). The ends were cut back, 4 bases at V and 2 bases at J, with 13 bases in the middle. The CDR3 is 15 amino acids. CDR1 and CDR2 (germline): SGHKS, YYEKEE (reference sequence). The CDR3 DNA follows: TGTGCCAGCAGCATTGGGGGCTGGGGCAATCAGCCCCAGCATTTT. Translating gives CASSIGGWGNQPQHF. Full variable domain (outside the CDR3, taken from reference TRBV5-5 and TRBJ1-5): DAGVTQSPTHLIKTRGQQVTLRCSPISGHKSVSWYQQVLGQGPQFIFQYYEKEERGRGNFPDRFSARQFPNYSSELNVNALLLGDSALYLCASSIGGWGNQPQHFGDGTRLSIL.

This clone occurred a few times. The chain carries TRBV7-2 and TRBJ1-6; tentative D call: TRBD1 (6 bases). The germline V and J ends were trimmed by 5 bases and 12 bases, with 20 bases remaining between them. The germline CDR1 and CDR2 sequences are SGHTA and FQGNSA. The CDR3 runs 15 residues. The CDR3 loop reads CASSPDGGAREPLHF. CDR3 sequence (DNA): TGTGCCAGCAGCCCAGACGGGGGGGCGCGGGAACCCCTCCACTTT.